This TCR beta chain derives from a study of blood T cell repertoires in COVID-19. At the level of the study: COVID-19 samples collected from the United States, Italy and Spain covered acute and convalescent phases. Sources were T cells, B-cell-depleted T cells, or PBMCs; the material itself was cDNA or gDNA.

Data came from immunoSEQ multiplex PCR; TCRdb stores just in-frame clones and leaves some out. The sample lists 200,000 to 250,000 clones; 85% were seen once. Participant age was roughly 18 to 100 years, and participants resided in 25 or so US areas. Each recovered donor of Cohort 3 presented with two negative PCRs, clearance, or symptom resolution. The CDR3 is made up of 13 amino acids. Deletions cut 8 bases from V and 6 bases from J, with 17 bases between. The germline V gene encodes CDR1 SNHLY and CDR2 FYNNEI. The sequenced material came from PBMCs or T cells enriched from blood (not recorded which). This receptor was identified in a man aged 35-49 years who had recovered from COVID-19. V gene TRBV2 combines with J gene TRBJ2-7; D perhaps matches TRBD1 (7 bases). In DNA, the CDR3 is TGTGCCAGCGTGACGAACAGGGGAGGCGAGCAGTACTTC. Translated: CASVTNRGGEQYF.